The next 29 T cell receptor beta chains were all read from a single sample in a study of CD8 T cells in ankylosing spondylitis. Using its own MiXCR run on the 5' RACE reads, TCRdb lists one record per CDR3 protein. This table holds a few hundred thousand distinct CDR3 sequences, roughly 11% found once. Sequenced sample: blood, either unsorted or a sorted T cell fraction (not recorded which). All receptors derive from a female donor with ankylosing spondylitis or in good health (not recorded which).

There are a few counts of this clonotype. The V gene is TRBV2, the J gene TRBJ2-1; D remains unclear. The V end was cut by 8 bases, the J end by 0 bases, with 11 bases between. CDR1 SNHLY and CDR2 FYNNEI come from the germline V gene. CDR3 size: 14 residues. CDR3 residues: CASHPAPSYNEQFF. The DNA for the CDR3 is TGTGCCAGCCACCCGGCCCCCTCCTACAATGAGCAGTTCTTC.

This clonotype appeared many times. This chain uses TRBV10-2 with TRBJ2-2; D may be TRBD1 (5 bases). V was pared by 5 bases and J by 1 base, with 17 bases between. Germline V gene sequence: CDR1 WSHSY, CDR2 SAAADI. The CDR3 spans 17 residues. The CDR3 region is CASSIRDSFLNTGELFF. CDR3 nucleotide sequence: TGCGCCAGCAGTATCCGTGACAGTTTTTTGAACACCGGGGAGCTGTTTTTT.

This clonotype was detected many times. The rearrangement joins TRBV28 to TRBJ1-2; D might be TRBD1 (5 bases). The germline V and J ends were trimmed by 4 bases and 5 bases, with 14 bases remaining between them. CDR3 length: 14 amino acids. Germline V gives CDR1 MDHEN, CDR2 SYDVKM. The CDR3 region is CASSSGTNTYGYTF. CDR3 in DNA: TGTGCCAGCAGTTCAGGGACTAATACTTATGGCTACACCTTC.

V gene TRBV7-2 combines with J gene TRBJ2-2; 7 bases are shared with TRBD2. V was clipped by 4 bases and J by 4 bases; unmatched bases: 9. Germline CDR1 is SGHTA and CDR2 is FQGNSA. CDR3 length: 16 amino acids. Written as DNA, the CDR3 is TGTGCCAGCAGCTACCCTAGCGGACGCGTCACCGGGGAGCTGTTTTTT. Amino acid sequence: CASSYPSGRVTGELFF.

V gene TRBV20-1 combines with J gene TRBJ2-3; D remains unclear. The CDR3 has 11 amino acids. CDR1 is DFQATT, CDR2 SNEGSKA, per germline (reference sequence). Trimming removed 2 bases from V and 6 bases from J, with 6 bases in between. The CDR3 nucleotides are TGCAGTGCTAGATCGCGGGATACGCAGTATTTT. Amino acid sequence: CSARSRDTQYF.

In the case of this clonotype: This may be a read error: a much more frequent sequence differs by one nucleotide. V is TRBV5-1 and J is TRBJ2-7; D is uncertain. The CDR3 sequence is 15 residues long. Germline V lookup: CDR1 SGHRS, CDR2 YFSETQ. The ends were cut back, 1 base at V and 4 bases at J, with 15 bases in the middle. The CDR3 coding sequence is TGCGCCAGCAGCTTGAGTTCGACATGCCGATACGAGCAGTACTTC. Protein: CASSLSSTCRYEQYF. Using reference TRBV5-1 and TRBJ2-7 for the parts outside the CDR3, the full variable domain is KAGVTQTPRYLIKTRGQQVTLSCSPISGHRSVSWYQQTPGQGLQFLFEYFSETQRNKGNFPGRFSGRQFSNSRSEMNVSTLELGDSALYLCASSLSSTCRYEQYFGPGTRLTVT.

The rearrangement links TRBV2 to TRBJ1-6; D not resolved. Germline assignment: CDR1 SNHLY and CDR2 FYNNEI. The ends were cut back, 4 bases at V and 10 bases at J, with 14 bases in the middle. The CDR3 is 14 residues long. The CDR3 sequence: CASSGYEGRSPLHF. The CDR3, as DNA: TGTGCCAGCAGTGGTTATGAGGGTCGGTCACCCCTCCACTTT.

This clonotype was observed a few times. V and J are TRBV6-1 and TRBJ2-5; no clear D gene. Trimming pared 5 bases from V and 4 bases from J, leaving 14 bases between. The CDR3 has 14 amino acids. In germline, CDR1 is MNHNS, CDR2 SASEGT. CDR3 nucleotides: TGTGCCAGCAGTCCCCCCGGGCTGGGAGAGACCCAGTACTTC. It yields the protein CASSPPGLGETQYF.

This clonotype has a handful of counts. The chain links TRBV7-2 to TRBJ2-1; the D call may be TRBD1 or TRBD2 (6 bases each). The CDR3 runs 17 residues. Germline CDR1 SGHTA, CDR2 FQGNSA. V was cut by 2 bases and J by 4 bases, with 18 bases left in between. CDR3 protein: CASSLRLTGARYNEQFF. The CDR3 DNA reads TGTGCCAGCAGCTTAAGGCTCACGGGGGCCCGATACAATGAGCAGTTCTTC.

This clonotype showed up many times. This rearrangement joins TRBV7-8 to TRBJ2-1, with a weak D call TRBD1 (6 bases). The germline gives CDR1 SGHVS, CDR2 FQNEAQ. The CDR3 has 15 residues. Trimming shortened V by 5 bases and J by 6 bases, and 17 bases separated the two germline ends. CDR3 DNA: TGTGCCAGCAGCCGACTACAGGGATTCAGCAATGAGCAGTTCTTC. Amino acid sequence: CASSRLQGFSNEQFF.

V gene TRBV12-3 or TRBV12-4 combines with J gene TRBJ1-5; 7 nucleotides line up with TRBD1. Trimming removed 6 bases from V and 6 bases from J; junction bases left unmatched: 11. This CDR3 region has 15 residues. The CDR3 DNA reads TGTGCCAGCAGCAAGAACACAGGGGAAACTCAGCCCCAGCATTTT. Its translation: CASSKNTGETQPQHF.

This clonotype was seen a handful of times. The chain couples TRBV27 to TRBJ2-1; D may be TRBD2 (6 bases). V was cut by 2 bases and J by 2 bases, with 13 bases left in between. The CDR3 sequence is 16 residues long. Germline loops: CDR1 MNHEY, CDR2 SMNVEV (reference sequence). CDR3 sequence: CASSLTVGGTYNEQFF. As DNA, the CDR3 is TGTGCCAGCAGTTTAACCGTGGGCGGGACCTACAATGAGCAGTTCTTC.

This clonotype was detected a few times. The chain is built from TRBV20-1 and TRBJ2-7; D remains unclear. The CDR3 sequence is 15 residues long. Trimming took 1 base from V and 8 from J, leaving 21 bases between them. From germline, CDR1 is DFQATT and CDR2 SNEGSKA (reference sequence). The CDR3 loop reads CSARARHQTYTKQYF. In nucleotides, the CDR3 is TGCAGTGCTAGAGCCCGCCATCAGACATATACGAAGCAGTACTTC.

Many counts were recorded for this clonotype. This sequence joins TRBV5-1 and TRBJ2-5, with unresolved D. Germline assignment: CDR1 SGHRS and CDR2 YFSETQ. V lost 0 bases, J lost 4 bases, and 10 bases lay in between. CDR3 length equals 14 residues. This chain's CDR3 is CASSLDRGAETQYF. Here the CDR3 DNA reads TGCGCCAGCAGCTTGGACCGAGGTGCAGAGACCCAGTACTTC.

This clonotype was recorded at least ten times. The chain couples TRBV2 to TRBJ2-3; 8 bases are a match to TRBD2. V shed 7 bases, J shed 3 bases, and the junction held 6 bases outside the gene matches. Germline CDR1 reads SNHLY; CDR2 reads FYNNEI. The CDR3 loop spans 14 amino acids. The CDR3 reads CASIAGGVTDTQYF. In nucleotides, the CDR3 is TGTGCCAGCATTGCGGGGGGCGTAACAGATACGCAGTATTTT.

This clonotype was seen more than once but under ten times. The V and J genes are TRBV2 and TRBJ1-5; maybe TRBD1 (5 bases). The CDR3 is 16 amino acids. V lost 5 bases and J 7 bases, leaving 21 bases between the germline ends. Germline values: CDR1 SNHLY, CDR2 FYNNEI. CDR3 amino acids: CASSLRASREIQPQHF. CDR3 sequence (DNA): TGTGCCAGCAGTTTGCGGGCGTCCAGGGAGATACAGCCCCAGCATTTT.

This chain uses TRBV7-2 with TRBJ2-5; unclear D gene. This CDR3 has 14 amino acids. The germline gives CDR1 SGHTA, CDR2 FQGNSA. The V gene lost 1 base and the J gene lost 7 bases, with 13 bases spanning the gap. DNA of the CDR3: TGTGCCAGCAGCTTAGATCACCCTGTCGGGACCCAGTACTTC. Its translation is CASSLDHPVGTQYF.

This clonotype was detected a few times. V gene TRBV2 combines with J gene TRBJ2-3; D unclear. This CDR3 is 16 amino acids long. Germline assignment: CDR1 SNHLY and CDR2 FYNNEI. V was pared by 3 bases and J by 0 bases, with 13 bases between. CDR3 residues: CASSELATGSTDTQYF. CDR3 DNA: TGTGCCAGCAGTGAGCTTGCCACGGGTAGCACAGATACGCAGTATTTT. The full variable domain, with the rest looked up from reference TRBV2 and TRBJ2-3, is EPEVTQTPSHQVTQMGQEVILRCVPISNHLYFYWYRQILGQKVEFLVSFYNNEISEKSEIFDDQFSVERPDGSNFTLKIRSTKLEDSAMYFCASSELATGSTDTQYFGPGTRLTVL.

CDR3 in amino acids: CASSSRPGDQPQHF. The CDR3 region has the DNA TGCGCCAGCAGCTCCCGCCCGGGGGATCAGCCCCAGCATTTT. The J gene is TRBJ1-5, the V gene TRBV5-1; D perhaps matches TRBD1 (5 bases). Trimming stripped 3 bases from V and 5 bases from J, with 12 bases between. Germline V gives CDR1 SGHRS, CDR2 YFSETQ. CDR3 length: 14 residues.

This clonotype was seen more than once but under ten times. V gene TRBV16 combines with J gene TRBJ1-2, with TRBD1 identical over 8 bases. V lost 4 bases and J lost 3; bases outside the gene matches: 4. The CDR3 has 14 residues. CDR1 and CDR2 (germline): KGHSY, FQNENV. The CDR3, as DNA: TGTGCCAGCAGCCCAGAGACAGGGGACTATGGCTACACCTTC. It translates to CASSPETGDYGYTF. Based on the CDR3 plus reference TRBV16 and TRBJ1-2, the full variable domain is GEEVAQTPKHLVRGEGQKAKLYCAPIKGHSYVFWYQQVLKNEFKFLISFQNENVFDETGMPKERFSAKCLPNSPCSLEIQATKLEDSAVYFCASSPETGDYGYTFGSGTRLTVV.

In its sample, this clonotype was seen a few times. V usage is TRBV6-6 and J usage is TRBJ1-6; 9 nucleotides agree with TRBD1. With 7 bases clipped from V and 13 bases from J, the junction kept 8 bases outside the gene matches. In germline, CDR1 is MNHNY, CDR2 SVGAGI (reference sequence). The CDR3 totals 13 residues. CDR3 sequence reads: CASTETGGVPLHF. The CDR3 DNA reads TGTGCCAGCACCGAGACAGGGGGTGTCCCCCTCCACTTT.

At least ten counts were recorded for this clonotype. This rearrangement joins TRBV5-1 to TRBJ2-1, with D perhaps given as TRBD1 or TRBD2 (5 bases each). This CDR3 contains 17 residues. Between the trimmed V and J ends, which lost 2 bases and 3 bases, there was a span of 18 bases. CDR1 and CDR2 from the germline V gene are SGHRS and YFSETQ. The CDR3 reads CASSLKATLGDYNEQFF. The CDR3 DNA sequence: TGCGCCAGCAGCTTAAAGGCGACTTTGGGGGACTACAATGAGCAGTTCTTC.

This clonotype was observed a few times. The chain has TRBV7-2 and TRBJ2-1, with 8 bases matching TRBD2. This CDR3 comprises 17 residues. After removal of 4 bases from V and 8 bases from J, the junction contained 16 bases not matched to a gene. The germline V gene has CDR1 SGHTA and CDR2 FQGNSA. CDR3 DNA: TGTGCCAGCAGCTCTAAGGGGAGTCGAGCGGGAGTGCATGAGCAGTTCTTC. Its protein product is CASSSKGSRAGVHEQFF.

This clonotype was detected many times. The rearrangement uses TRBV5-1 and TRBJ1-1, with 9 bases that match TRBD1. Trimming removed 4 bases from V and 7 bases from J; junction bases left unmatched: 14. Germline values: CDR1 SGHRS, CDR2 YFSETQ. This CDR3 has 16 amino acids. This CDR3 is CASSLILSGTGLEAFF. As DNA, the CDR3 is TGCGCCAGCAGCCTCATACTCTCCGGGACAGGGCTTGAAGCTTTCTTT. The variable domain in full, with the rest retrieved from reference TRBV5-1 and TRBJ1-1, is KAGVTQTPRYLIKTRGQQVTLSCSPISGHRSVSWYQQTPGQGLQFLFEYFSETQRNKGNFPGRFSGRQFSNSRSEMNVSTLELGDSALYLCASSLILSGTGLEAFFGQGTRLTVV.

This clonotype has a count of ten or more. The rearrangement uses TRBV20-1 and TRBJ2-3, with D possibly matching TRBD1 (6 bases). This CDR3 region has 13 residues. Trimming removed 5 bases at V and 8 bases at J, with 17 bases between. CDR1 and CDR2 (germline): DFQATT, SNEGSKA (reference sequence). Written as DNA, the CDR3 is TGCAGTGCTGACCCGCTTCTAGGGGGTACGCAGTATTTT. Amino acids: CSADPLLGGTQYF.

The CDR3 bases are TGCGCCAGCAGCTTGACCTACAGGGGGCGAGATAATTCACCCCTCCACTTT. This encodes CASSLTYRGRDNSPLHF. The chain carries TRBV5-1 and TRBJ1-6; 9 bases agree with TRBD1. This CDR3 region has 17 residues. Germline V gene data show CDR1 as SGHRS and CDR2 as YFSETQ. Trimming at V came to 1 base and at J to 5 bases, leaving 7 bases not matched to a gene.

This clonotype was seen more than once but under ten times. The CDR3 coding sequence is TGTGCCAGCAGCTTACTAGCGGGTCTTAATCGCGGGAGGAGTTCCTACGAGCAGTACTTC. Encoded protein: CASSLLAGLNRGRSSYEQYF. V and J are TRBV11-2 and TRBJ2-7; TRBD2 matches at 8 bases. The CDR3 has 20 residues. The germline V gene encodes CDR1 SGHAT and CDR2 FQNNGV. V was clipped by 2 bases and J by 1 base; unmatched bases: 19.

The chain joins TRBV28 to TRBJ1-2; D is uncertain. The CDR3 loop spans 11 amino acids. The germline V gene encodes CDR1 MDHEN and CDR2 SYDVKM. V was clipped by 7 bases and J by 2 bases, with 5 bases between them. The chain's CDR3 is CASKENYGYTF. The DNA of the CDR3 is TGTGCCAGCAAGGAGAACTATGGCTACACCTTC.

This clonotype showed up many times. V is TRBV20-1 and J is TRBJ2-5; 10 nucleotides align to TRBD1. V gave up 3 bases and J gave up 9 bases; unmatched junction bases: 13. CDR3 length equals 15 residues. The V gene's germline CDR1 is DFQATT and CDR2 SNEGSKA (reference sequence). Written as DNA, the CDR3 is TGCAGTGCTAGCCCTGGTGCGGGGACAGGGGCGTCCCAGTACTTC. This encodes CSASPGAGTGASQYF.